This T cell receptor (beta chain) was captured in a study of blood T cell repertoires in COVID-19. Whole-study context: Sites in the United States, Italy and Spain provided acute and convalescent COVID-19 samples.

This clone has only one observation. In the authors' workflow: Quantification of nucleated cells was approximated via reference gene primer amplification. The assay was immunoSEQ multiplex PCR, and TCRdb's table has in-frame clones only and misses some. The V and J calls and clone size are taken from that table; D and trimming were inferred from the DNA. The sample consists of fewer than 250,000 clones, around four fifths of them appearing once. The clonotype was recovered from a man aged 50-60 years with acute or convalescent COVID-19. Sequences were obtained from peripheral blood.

CDR3 bases: TGCGCCAGCAGCCTAGGGACAGGCTATGGCTACACCTTC. It is translated as CASSLGTGYGYTF. This chain links TRBV5-1 with TRBJ1-2, with 8 bases matching TRBD1. There are 13 residues in the CDR3. Trimming took 4 bases from V and 4 from J; bases not matched to a gene: 3. Germline assignment: CDR1 SGHRS and CDR2 YFSETQ.